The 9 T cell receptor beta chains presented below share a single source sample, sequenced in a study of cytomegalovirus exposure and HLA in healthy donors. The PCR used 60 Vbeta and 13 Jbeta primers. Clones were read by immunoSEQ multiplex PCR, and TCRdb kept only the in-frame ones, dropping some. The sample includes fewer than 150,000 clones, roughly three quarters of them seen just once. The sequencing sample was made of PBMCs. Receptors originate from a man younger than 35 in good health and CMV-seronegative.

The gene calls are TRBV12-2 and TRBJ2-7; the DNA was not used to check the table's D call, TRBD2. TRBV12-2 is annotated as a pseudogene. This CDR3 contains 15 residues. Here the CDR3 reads CASRGYGTGSYEQYF. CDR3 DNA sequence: TGTGCAAGTCGCGGGTACGGGACTGGGTCCTACGAGCAGTACTTC.

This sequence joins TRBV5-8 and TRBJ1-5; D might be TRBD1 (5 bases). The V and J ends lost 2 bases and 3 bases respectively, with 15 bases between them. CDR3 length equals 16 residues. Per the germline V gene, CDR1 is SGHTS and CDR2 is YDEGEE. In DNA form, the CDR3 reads TGTGCCAGCAGCTTTGACCGGACAAATCTCAATCAGCCCCAGCATTTT. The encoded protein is CASSFDRTNLNQPQHF.

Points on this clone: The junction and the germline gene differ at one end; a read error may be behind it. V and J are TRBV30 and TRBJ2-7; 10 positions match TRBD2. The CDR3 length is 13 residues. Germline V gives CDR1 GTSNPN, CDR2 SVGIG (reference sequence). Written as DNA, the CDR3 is TGTGCCTGGAGTGTACCAGGACTAGCGGCCGTCCGCTTC. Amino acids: CAWSVPGLAAVRF.

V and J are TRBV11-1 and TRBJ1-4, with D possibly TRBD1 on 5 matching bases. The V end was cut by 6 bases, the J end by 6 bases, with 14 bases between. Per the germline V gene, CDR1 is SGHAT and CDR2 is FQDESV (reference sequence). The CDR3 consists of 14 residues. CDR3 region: CASRPQGFDEKLFF. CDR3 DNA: TGTGCCAGCAGACCTCAGGGATTCGATGAAAAACTGTTTTTT.

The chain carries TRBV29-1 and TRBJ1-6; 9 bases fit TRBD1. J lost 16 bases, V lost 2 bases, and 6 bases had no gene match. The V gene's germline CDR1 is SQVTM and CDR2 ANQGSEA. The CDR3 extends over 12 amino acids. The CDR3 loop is CSVESGTGILHF. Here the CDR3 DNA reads TGCAGCGTTGAAAGTGGGACAGGGATACTCCACTTT.

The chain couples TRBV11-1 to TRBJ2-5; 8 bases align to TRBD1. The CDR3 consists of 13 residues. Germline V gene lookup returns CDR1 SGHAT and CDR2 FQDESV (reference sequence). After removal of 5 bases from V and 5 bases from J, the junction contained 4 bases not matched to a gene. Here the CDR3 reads CASSRQGQETQYF. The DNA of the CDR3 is TGTGCCAGCAGCAGACAGGGGCAGGAGACCCAGTACTTC.

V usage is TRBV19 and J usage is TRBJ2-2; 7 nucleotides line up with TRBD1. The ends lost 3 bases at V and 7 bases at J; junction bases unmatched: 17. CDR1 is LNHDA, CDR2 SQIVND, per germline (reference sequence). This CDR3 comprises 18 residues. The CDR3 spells CASSMDPLHRGRDGELFF. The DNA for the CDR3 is TGTGCCAGTAGTATGGACCCCCTACACAGGGGCCGGGACGGGGAGCTGTTTTTT.

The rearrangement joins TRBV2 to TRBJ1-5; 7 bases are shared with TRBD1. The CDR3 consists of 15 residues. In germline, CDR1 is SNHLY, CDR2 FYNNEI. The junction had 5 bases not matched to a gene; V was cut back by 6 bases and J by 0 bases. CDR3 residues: CASRPGQNSNQPQHF. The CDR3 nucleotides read TGTGCCAGCAGGCCGGGACAGAATAGCAATCAGCCCCAGCATTTT.

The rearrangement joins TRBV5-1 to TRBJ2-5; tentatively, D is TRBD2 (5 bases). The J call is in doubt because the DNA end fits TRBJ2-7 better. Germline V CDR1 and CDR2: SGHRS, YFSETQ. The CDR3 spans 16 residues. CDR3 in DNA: TGCGCCAGCAGCTTCGGGGAGTCCCCTTTAATCTACGAGCAGTACTTC. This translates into CASSFGESPLIYEQYF.